This T cell receptor beta chain was observed in a study of blood T cells in healthy people across ages. Findings and limits, study-wide: The long-lived group displayed more naive CD4+ cells, plus higher diversity, than the aged donors did.

As to this clonotype: Antigen specificity is unknown.

With V trimmed by 0 bases and J by 3 bases, 9 bases remained unmatched. From germline, CDR1 is SGHRS and CDR2 YFSETQ. This CDR3 has 19 residues. A sample-barcoded 5' primer and a J-beta primer mix were used in a second PCR of roughly 7 to 12 cycles. From the 5' RACE reads, TCRdb called clonotypes with MiXCR, one entry per CDR3 protein. Among 1.5 million or so distinct CDR3 sequences listed, about 45% were seen once. The chain carries TRBV5-1 and TRBJ2-3; 14 bases match TRBD2. The sample consisted of blood. The sequence derives from a woman under 30 in good health. The CDR3 bases are TGCGCCAGCAGCTTGGGCGGACTAGCGGGGGGCTTTGAGACAGATACGCAGTATTTT. Translating it yields CASSLGGLAGGFETDTQYF.